The rows below give T cell receptor beta chains drawn from one sample of a study of T cells in Graves' hyperthyroidism and ophthalmopathy. MiXCR, applied by TCRdb to the multiplex PCR reads, yields one record per CDR3 protein. This repertoire shows around 390,000 distinct CDR3 sequences, approximately 15% found once; its top ten account for roughly a fifth. The sample was blood. These receptors came from a woman aged 30 to 39 with Graves' ophthalmopathy. Both conserved end residues are part of each CDR3. Each record gives: V gene, J gene, clone size, D gene, CDR3 DNA, CDR3 protein. A D gene is named only where the DNA matches it firmly. Part of the rows lack a size; the others show once, few, many or a class for expanded clones.

>TRBV30|TRBJ2-3|many|NA
TGTGCCTGGAGGTCGGTCAGGCATCGTTTGAATACGCAGTATTTT
CAWRSVRHRLNTQYF
>TRBV27|TRBJ2-2|many|NA
TGTGCCAGCAGTTCAGGGACCGGGGAGCTGTTTTTT
CASSSGTGELFF
>TRBV5-1|TRBJ2-5|many|NA
TGCGCCAGCAGCATATTACAGGGAGATGGAGAGACCCAGTACTTC
CASSILQGDGETQYF
>TRBV28|TRBJ1-5|many|NA
TGTGCCAGTTCGGAGCTAGGGCGGGGGTCCAATCAGCCCCAGCATTTT
CASSELGRGSNQPQHF
>TRBV24-1|TRBJ2-7|many|NA
TGTGCCACCAGTGACGACAGCTACGAGCAGTACTTC
CATSDDSYEQYF
>TRBV7-8|TRBJ1-1|many|TRBD1
TGTGCCAGCAGCTTATCCGGGACAGGGATTACTGAAGCTTTCTTT
CASSLSGTGITEAFF
>TRBV20-1|TRBJ2-7|many|TRBD1
TGCAGTGCTAGACGGCAGGGGGACGAGCAGTACTTC
CSARRQGDEQYF
>TRBV11-2|TRBJ2-3|many|TRBD2
TGTGCCAGCAGCTTAGCTGTGGGAGGGGAAACAGATACGCAGTATTTT
CASSLAVGGETDTQYF
>TRBV6-1|TRBJ2-1|many|TRBD1
TGTGCCAGCACCAGTGACTGGGCCGGGACAGGGGACGGCGAGCAGTTCTTC
CASTSDWAGTGDGEQFF
>TRBV12-3/TRBV12-4|TRBJ1-3|many|NA
TGTGCCAGCAGTTTAGTACTCGCGGACAGTAGCTCTGGAAACACCATATATTTT
CASSLVLADSSSGNTIYF
>TRBV9|TRBJ1-3|few|NA
TGTGCCAGCAGCTCCCCCCTAAACGGTGGAAACACCATATATTTT
CASSSPLNGGNTIYF
>TRBV30|TRBJ1-6|many|NA
TGTGCCTGGATGCAAGGGAATGATTCACCCCTCCACTTT
CAWMQGNDSPLHF
>TRBV20-1|TRBJ1-5|NA|TRBD1
TGCAGTGCCGAAAACGGCCCCGGGACAGGGGCGAATCAGCCCCAGCATTTT
CSAENGPGTGANQPQHF
>TRBV20-1|TRBJ1-5|NA|TRBD1
TGCAGTGCTAGAGACCCATGGGACAGGTCCCCTCAGCCCCAGCATTTT
CSARDPWDRSPQPQHF
>TRBV2|TRBJ2-1|many|TRBD2
TGTGCCAGCATACTAGAGCGGGGGCTAGGAAATGAGCAGTTCTTC
CASILERGLGNEQFF
>TRBV28|TRBJ2-1|many|NA
TGTGCCAGCAGCTGGGGTGGCAATGAGCAGTTCTTC
CASSWGGNEQFF
>TRBV5-4|TRBJ2-2|NA|NA
TGTGCCAGCAGCTACCCTAGTACCGGGGAGCTGTTTTTT
CASSYPSTGELFF
>TRBV6-1|TRBJ1-3|many|NA
TGTGCCAGCAGTGACCTTTTCGCCAAGAACACCATATATTTT
CASSDLFAKNTIYF
>TRBV28|TRBJ2-7|few|NA
TGTGCCAGCAGTTTGGGTCCGGGTAATACCTACGAGCAGTACTTC
CASSLGPGNTYEQYF
>TRBV18|TRBJ1-2|many|NA
TGTGCCAGCTCCCAGGGTTGGCTTAGATATGGCTACACCTTC
CASSQGWLRYGYTF
>TRBV11-2|TRBJ1-2|NA|NA
TGTGCCAGCAGCTTAGATCGGGGGGCTAGCTATGGCTACACCTTC
CASSLDRGASYGYTF
>TRBV6-1|TRBJ1-4|NA|NA
TGTGCCAGCAGTCCCCAGCCCCCAGATAATGAAAAACTGTTTTTT
CASSPQPPDNEKLFF
>TRBV18|TRBJ2-4|many|NA
TGTGCCAGCTCCCCGGAGGACAAAAACATTCAGTACTTC
CASSPEDKNIQYF
>TRBV5-8|TRBJ1-2|NA|NA
TGTGCCTTACGCTCCAGCAATAACTATGGCTACACCTTC
CALRSSNNYGYTF
>TRBV7-3|TRBJ2-1|many|TRBD2
TGTGCCAGCAGCACGTCCGGGGGGTCCTACAATGAGCAGTTCTTC
CASSTSGGSYNEQFF
>TRBV7-2|TRBJ2-1|many|NA
TGTGCCAGCAGCTTAGAGAGTGGGGCCTCCTACAATGAGCAGTTCTTC
CASSLESGASYNEQFF
>TRBV6-1|TRBJ2-4|NA|NA
TGTGCCAGCAGCCCGGGGATTGCCAAAAACATTCAGTACTTC
CASSPGIAKNIQYF
>TRBV11-3|TRBJ2-3|many|NA
TGTGCCAGCAGCCCCTACGGGGGAACGAATACGCAGTATTTT
CASSPYGGTNTQYF
>TRBV13|TRBJ1-4|many|NA
TGTGCCAGCAGCTTAGGGAGCTACAATGAAAAACTGTTTTTT
CASSLGSYNEKLFF
>TRBV29-1|TRBJ1-2|NA|NA
TGCAGCGTTGAGCCGGATAACTATGGCTACACCTTC
CSVEPDNYGYTF
>TRBV28|TRBJ1-5|many|TRBD1
TGTGCCACCGGGACAGGGAATCAGCCCCAGCATTTT
CATGTGNQPQHF
>TRBV4-1|TRBJ1-1|few|NA
TGCGCCAGCAGCCAAGATCTATCCCACACTGAAGCTTTCTTT
CASSQDLSHTEAFF
>TRBV24-1|TRBJ2-2|NA|NA
TGTGCCACCAGTGAACCGGACAGTCCCGGGGAGCTGTTTTTT
CATSEPDSPGELFF
>TRBV20-1|TRBJ2-2|many|NA
TGCAGTGCTAGCTTGGCGGTTTCGAACACCGGGGAGCTGTTTTTT
CSASLAVSNTGELFF
>TRBV2|TRBJ2-4|NA|TRBD1
TGTGCCAGCAGTATACAGGGGTTGCCCAAAAACATTCAGTACTTC
CASSIQGLPKNIQYF
>TRBV7-7|TRBJ2-5|many|NA
TGTGCTAGCAGCTTAGGAGGTCAGATCCAAGAGACCCAGTACTTC
CASSLGGQIQETQYF
>TRBV7-2|TRBJ2-1|NA|NA
TGTGCCAGCAGTTCGGAGGGGGGGGCTAATGAGCAGTTCTTC
CASSSEGGANEQFF
>TRBV6-2/TRBV6-3|TRBJ1-5|few|TRBD1
TGTGCCAGCGTGGGACAGAACAATCAGCCCCGGCATTTT
CASVGQNNQPRHF
>TRBV10-1|TRBJ1-1|once|NA
TGCGCCAGCAGTCCTCCCGACGGGGGAGAAGCTTTCTTT
CASSPPDGGEAFF
>TRBV20-1|TRBJ2-7|many|TRBD1
TGCAGTGCTAGAAATAGGGACAGCTACGAGCAGTACTTC
CSARNRDSYEQYF
>TRBV11-3|TRBJ1-2|once|NA
TGTGCCAGCAGCTTGGCCGCGGGCAGGGTGGTAAGCTACACCTTC
CASSLAAGRVVSYTF
>TRBV7-2|TRBJ2-7|few|NA
TGTGCCCCCTACGAGCAGTACTTC
CAPYEQYF
>TRBV6-5|TRBJ1-3|many|TRBD1
TGTGCCAGCAGTTACTCGATCCCCGGGACAGGGGGAAACACCATATATTTT
CASSYSIPGTGGNTIYF
>TRBV7-2|TRBJ2-3|NA|TRBD1
TGTGCCAGCAGCCCGGACAGGGGGACGCAGTATTTT
CASSPDRGTQYF
>TRBV27|TRBJ2-7|many|TRBD1
TGTGCCAGCAGTTTCTGGACAGGGTACCCCTACGAGCAGTACTTC
CASSFWTGYPYEQYF
>TRBV7-2|TRBJ1-5|NA|NA
TGTGCCAGCAGCTTACATAGCAATCAGCCCCAGCATTTT
CASSLHSNQPQHF
>TRBV6-6|TRBJ1-1|many|NA
TGTGCCAGCAGTTACGTCGAGGACACTGAAGCTTTCTTT
CASSYVEDTEAFF
>TRBV5-6|TRBJ1-2|NA|NA
TGTGCCAGCAGTATTGGGAGCGGGGGAGGCTACACCTTC
CASSIGSGGGYTF
>TRBV6-1|TRBJ1-5|many|NA
TGTGCCAGCAGTGGGGTGGGGACAACCGATCAGCCCCAGCATTTT
CASSGVGTTDQPQHF
>TRBV9|TRBJ2-5|few|NA
TGTGCCAGCAGCGTATGGGGGTCGTCAGAGACCCAGTACTTC
CASSVWGSSETQYF
>TRBV7-7|TRBJ2-3|many|NA
TGTGCTAGCAGCTTGGGTTCCGTCACAGATACGCAGTATTTT
CASSLGSVTDTQYF
>TRBV14|TRBJ1-2|many|NA
TGTGCCAGCAGCCAAGTAGTGCCGGGTGACTACACCTTC
CASSQVVPGDYTF
>TRBV14|TRBJ2-4|few|NA
TGTGCCAGCAGCCAGGGGGACCAGGGCTACGGCATTCAGTACTTC
CASSQGDQGYGIQYF